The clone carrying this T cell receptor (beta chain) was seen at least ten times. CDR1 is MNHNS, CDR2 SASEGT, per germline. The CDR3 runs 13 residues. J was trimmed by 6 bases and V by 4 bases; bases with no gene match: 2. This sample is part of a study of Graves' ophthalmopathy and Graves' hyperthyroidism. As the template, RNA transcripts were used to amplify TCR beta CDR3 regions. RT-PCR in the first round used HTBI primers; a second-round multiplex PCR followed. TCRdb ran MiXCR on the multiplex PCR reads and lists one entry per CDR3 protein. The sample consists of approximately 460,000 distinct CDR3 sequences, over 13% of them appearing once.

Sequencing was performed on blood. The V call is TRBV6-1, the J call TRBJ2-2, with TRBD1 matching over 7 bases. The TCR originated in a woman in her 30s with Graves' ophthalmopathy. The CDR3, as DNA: TGTGCCAGCAGTGGTCAGGGGGCCGGGGAGCTGTTTTTT. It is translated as CASSGQGAGELFF.